This TCR beta chain was sequenced for a study of T cells in Graves' hyperthyroidism and ophthalmopathy. Study information: Upon initial diagnosis and before any treatment, peripheral blood was collected.

This clonotype appeared a few times. Its antigen is undetermined. Relative to the germline gene, one junction end is altered; a read error may explain this. Broader study findings: Ophthalmopathy was model-predicted a median approximately 6.4 months pre-onset. A 13 V-J signature model discriminated ophthalmopathy versus stable hyperthyroidism. Most thyroid clonotypes expanded above 0.001 were also detected in blood.

The CDR3 extends over 13 amino acids. Looked up from germline, CDR1 is SGDLS and CDR2 is YYNGEE. Amplified regions were TCR beta CDR3 sequences from RNA transcripts. The HTBI primer set served for first-round RT-PCR of the TCR CDR3. TCRdb redid the calling of the multiplex PCR reads with MiXCR, one entry per CDR3 protein. In the table there are 450,000 to 650,000 distinct CDR3 sequences, 11% to 15% of which are singletons. The sequence was collected from a woman between 18 and 29 years old with Graves' ophthalmopathy. This chain joins TRBV9 and TRBJ2-5, with D perhaps TRBD1 (5 bases). The source material was blood. Here the CDR3 reads CASSFDSQEAQYF. CDR3 DNA: TGTGCCAGCAGCTTCGACAGCCAAGAGGCCCAGTACTTC.